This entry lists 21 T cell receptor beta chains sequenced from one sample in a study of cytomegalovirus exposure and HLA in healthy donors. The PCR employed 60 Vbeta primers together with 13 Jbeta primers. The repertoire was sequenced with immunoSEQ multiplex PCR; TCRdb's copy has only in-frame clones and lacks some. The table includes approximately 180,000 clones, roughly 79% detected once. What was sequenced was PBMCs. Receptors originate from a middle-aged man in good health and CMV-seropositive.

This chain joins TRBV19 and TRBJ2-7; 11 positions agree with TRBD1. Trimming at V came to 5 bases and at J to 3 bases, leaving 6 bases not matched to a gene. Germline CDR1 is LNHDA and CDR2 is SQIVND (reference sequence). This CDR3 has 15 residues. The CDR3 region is CASSDRDRGDYEQYF. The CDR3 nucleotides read TGTGCCAGTAGTGACCGGGACAGGGGGGACTACGAGCAGTACTTC.

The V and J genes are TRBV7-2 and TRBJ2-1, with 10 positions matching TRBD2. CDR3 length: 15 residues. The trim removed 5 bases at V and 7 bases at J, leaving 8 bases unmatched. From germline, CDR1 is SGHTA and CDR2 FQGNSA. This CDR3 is CASSPRTSGANEQFF. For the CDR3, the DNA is TGTGCCAGCAGCCCGCGGACTAGCGGCGCGAATGAGCAGTTCTTC.

The CDR3 DNA sequence: TGTGCCAGCAGTGAAACGTCGACAGGGGGCCGCCCCACAACTAATGAAAAACTGTTTTTT. Amino acid sequence: CASSETSTGGRPTTNEKLFF. This chain uses TRBV2 with TRBJ1-4, with TRBD1 matching 10 bases. The CDR3 length is 20 residues. V shed 2 bases, J shed 0 bases, and the junction held 12 bases outside the gene matches. CDR1 is SNHLY, CDR2 FYNNEI, per germline.

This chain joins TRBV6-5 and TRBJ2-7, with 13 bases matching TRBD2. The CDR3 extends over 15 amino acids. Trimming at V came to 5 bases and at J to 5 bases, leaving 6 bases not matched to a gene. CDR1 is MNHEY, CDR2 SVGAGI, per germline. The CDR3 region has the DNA TGTGCCAGCAGTCCACGGACTAGCGGGAGAAACGAGCAGTACTTC. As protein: CASSPRTSGRNEQYF.

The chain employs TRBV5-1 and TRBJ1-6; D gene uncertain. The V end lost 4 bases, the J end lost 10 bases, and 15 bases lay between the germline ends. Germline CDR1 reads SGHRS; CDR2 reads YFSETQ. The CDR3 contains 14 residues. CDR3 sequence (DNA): TGCGCCAGCAGCCTAATCGATTCTTCATCACCCCTCCACTTT. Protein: CASSLIDSSSPLHF.

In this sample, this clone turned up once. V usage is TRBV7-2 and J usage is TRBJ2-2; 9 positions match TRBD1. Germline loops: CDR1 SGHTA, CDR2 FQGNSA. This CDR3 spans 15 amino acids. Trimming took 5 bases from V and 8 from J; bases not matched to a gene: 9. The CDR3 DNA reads TGTGCCAGCAGCCCCGGGACAGGGATCGTGGGGGAGCTGTTTTTT. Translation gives CASSPGTGIVGELFF.

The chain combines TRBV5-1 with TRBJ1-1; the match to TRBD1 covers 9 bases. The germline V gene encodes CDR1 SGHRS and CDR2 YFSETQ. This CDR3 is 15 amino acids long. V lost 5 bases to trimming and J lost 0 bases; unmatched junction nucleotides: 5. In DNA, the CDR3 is TGCGCCAGCAGACAGGGGACAGGGATGAACACTGAAGCTTTCTTT. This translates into CASRQGTGMNTEAFF.

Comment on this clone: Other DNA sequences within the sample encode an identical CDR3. Here the CDR3 reads CASSSSGDRVETQYF. CDR3 DNA: TGCGCCAGCAGCTCCTCAGGGGACAGGGTAGAGACCCAGTACTTC. V and J are TRBV5-1 and TRBJ2-5; 9 positions agree with TRBD1. CDR1 and CDR2 (germline): SGHRS, YFSETQ. Trimming took 3 bases from V and 4 from J; bases not matched to a gene: 7. The CDR3 runs to 15 residues.

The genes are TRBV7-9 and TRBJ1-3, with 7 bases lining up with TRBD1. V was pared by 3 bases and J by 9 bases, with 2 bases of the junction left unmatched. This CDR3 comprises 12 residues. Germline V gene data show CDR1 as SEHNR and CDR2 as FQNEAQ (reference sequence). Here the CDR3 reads CASSFTGVTIYF. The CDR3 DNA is TGTGCCAGCAGCTTTACAGGGGTCACCATATATTTT.

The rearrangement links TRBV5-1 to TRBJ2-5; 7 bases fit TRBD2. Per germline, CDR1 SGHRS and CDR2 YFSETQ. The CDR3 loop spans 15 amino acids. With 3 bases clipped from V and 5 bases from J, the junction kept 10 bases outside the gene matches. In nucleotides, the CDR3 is TGCGCCAGCAGCTCTAGCGGTCCAGGCGTGGAGACCCAGTACTTC. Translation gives CASSSSGPGVETQYF.

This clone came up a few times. In DNA form, the CDR3 reads TGTGCCAGCAGTCCCCCCCCGGCTAGCGGGACCGGCGATACGCAGTATTTT. Amino acids: CASSPPPASGTGDTQYF. V gene TRBV27 combines with J gene TRBJ2-3; 9 bases agree with TRBD2. Germline lookup yields CDR1 MNHEY and CDR2 SMNVEV (reference sequence). V was pared by 5 bases and J by 6 bases, with 15 bases of the junction left unmatched. The CDR3 consists of 17 residues.

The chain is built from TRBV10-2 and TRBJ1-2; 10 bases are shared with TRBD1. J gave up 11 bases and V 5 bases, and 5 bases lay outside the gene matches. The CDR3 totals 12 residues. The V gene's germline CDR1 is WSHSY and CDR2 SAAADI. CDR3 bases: TGCGCCAGCAGTCCGGGACAGGGGATTTACACCTTC. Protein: CASSPGQGIYTF.

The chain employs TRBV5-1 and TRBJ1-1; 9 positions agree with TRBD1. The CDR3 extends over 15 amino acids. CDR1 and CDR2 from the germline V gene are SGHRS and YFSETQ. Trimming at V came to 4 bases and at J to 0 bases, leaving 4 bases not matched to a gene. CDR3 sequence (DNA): TGCGCCAGCAGCGCGGGACAGGGCATGAACACTGAAGCTTTCTTT. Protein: CASSAGQGMNTEAFF.

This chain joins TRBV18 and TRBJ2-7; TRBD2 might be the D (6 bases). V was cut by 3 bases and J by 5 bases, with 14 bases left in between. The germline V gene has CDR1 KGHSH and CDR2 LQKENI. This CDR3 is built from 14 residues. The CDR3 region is CASSPRRATDEQYF. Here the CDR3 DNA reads TGTGCCAGCTCACCCCGGAGGGCCACGGACGAGCAGTACTTC. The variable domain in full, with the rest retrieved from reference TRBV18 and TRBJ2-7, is NAGVMQNPRHLVRRRGQEARLRCSPMKGHSHVYWYRQLPEEGLKFMVYLQKENIIDESGMPKERFSAEFPKEGPSILRIQQVVRGDSAAYFCASSPRRATDEQYFGPGTRLTVT.

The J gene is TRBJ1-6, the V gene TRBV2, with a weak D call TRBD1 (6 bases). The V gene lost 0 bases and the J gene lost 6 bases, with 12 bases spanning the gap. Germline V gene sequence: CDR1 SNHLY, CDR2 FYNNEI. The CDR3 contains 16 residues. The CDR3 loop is CASSEALSGVNSPLHF. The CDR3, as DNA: TGTGCCAGCAGTGAAGCGTTGTCAGGGGTTAATTCACCCCTCCACTTT.

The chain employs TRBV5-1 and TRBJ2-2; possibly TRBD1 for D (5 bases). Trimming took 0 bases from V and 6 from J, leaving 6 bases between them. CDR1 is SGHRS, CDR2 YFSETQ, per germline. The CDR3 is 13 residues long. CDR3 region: CASSLVGAGELFF. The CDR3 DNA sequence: TGCGCCAGCAGCTTGGTAGGGGCCGGGGAGCTGTTTTTT.

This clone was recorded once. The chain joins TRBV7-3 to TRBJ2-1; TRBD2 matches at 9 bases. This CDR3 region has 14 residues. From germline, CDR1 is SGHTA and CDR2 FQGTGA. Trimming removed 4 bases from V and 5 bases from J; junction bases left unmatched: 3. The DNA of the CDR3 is TGTGCCAGCAGCTCTGTAGCGGGAGACAATGAGCAGTTCTTC. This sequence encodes CASSSVAGDNEQFF.

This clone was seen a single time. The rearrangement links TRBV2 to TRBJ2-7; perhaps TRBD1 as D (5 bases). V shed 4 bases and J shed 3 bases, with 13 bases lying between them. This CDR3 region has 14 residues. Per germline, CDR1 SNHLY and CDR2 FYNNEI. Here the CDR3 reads CASSGGRARYEQYF. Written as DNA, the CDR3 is TGTGCCAGCAGTGGTGGCAGGGCCCGCTACGAGCAGTACTTC.

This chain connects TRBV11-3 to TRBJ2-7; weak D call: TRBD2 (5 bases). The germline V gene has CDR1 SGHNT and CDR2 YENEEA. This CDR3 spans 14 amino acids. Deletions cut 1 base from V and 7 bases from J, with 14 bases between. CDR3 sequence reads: CASSLVYRTGEQYF. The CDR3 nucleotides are TGTGCCAGCAGCTTAGTATACAGAACGGGGGAGCAGTACTTC.

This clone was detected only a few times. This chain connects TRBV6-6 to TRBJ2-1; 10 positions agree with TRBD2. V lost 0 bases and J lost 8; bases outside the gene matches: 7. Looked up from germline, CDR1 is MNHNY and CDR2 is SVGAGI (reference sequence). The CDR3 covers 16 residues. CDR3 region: CASSYSRTSGGDEQFF. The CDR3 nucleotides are TGTGCCAGCAGTTACTCGCGGACTAGCGGAGGGGATGAGCAGTTCTTC.

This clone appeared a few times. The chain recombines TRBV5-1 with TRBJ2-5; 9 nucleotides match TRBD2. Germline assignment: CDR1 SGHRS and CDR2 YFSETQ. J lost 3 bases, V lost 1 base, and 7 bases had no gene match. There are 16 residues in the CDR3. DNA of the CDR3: TGCGCCAGCAGCTTGCTCTCTAGCGGGGCTGAAGAGACCCAGTACTTC. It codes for CASSLLSSGAEETQYF.